This T cell receptor (beta chain) was found in a study of blood T cells in healthy people across ages. Germline V gene sequence: CDR1 SGHTA, CDR2 FQGNSA. The CDR3 is made up of 15 amino acids. Losses at the gene ends were 3 bases for V and 7 bases for J; bases not matched to a gene: 10. Using a J-beta primer mix together with a sample-barcoded 5' primer, a second PCR was run for roughly 7 to 12 cycles. TCRdb re-analysed the 5' RACE reads in MiXCR, keeping a single row per CDR3 protein. Counted here are approximately 400,000 distinct CDR3 sequences, roughly half occurring once; the ten biggest clones make up 45% to 55%. Notes on this clonotype: Its specificity is not known.

Findings of the study overall: When one million T cells were used, diversity estimates were thought to be underestimates.

The J gene is TRBJ2-7, the V gene TRBV7-2; TRBD2 matches 9 bases. Source material: blood. This receptor was taken from a man aged 60-69 years in good health. CDR3 region: CASSFPLAGLEEQYF. The CDR3 nucleotides read TGTGCCAGCAGCTTCCCCCTAGCGGGATTGGAGGAGCAGTACTTC.